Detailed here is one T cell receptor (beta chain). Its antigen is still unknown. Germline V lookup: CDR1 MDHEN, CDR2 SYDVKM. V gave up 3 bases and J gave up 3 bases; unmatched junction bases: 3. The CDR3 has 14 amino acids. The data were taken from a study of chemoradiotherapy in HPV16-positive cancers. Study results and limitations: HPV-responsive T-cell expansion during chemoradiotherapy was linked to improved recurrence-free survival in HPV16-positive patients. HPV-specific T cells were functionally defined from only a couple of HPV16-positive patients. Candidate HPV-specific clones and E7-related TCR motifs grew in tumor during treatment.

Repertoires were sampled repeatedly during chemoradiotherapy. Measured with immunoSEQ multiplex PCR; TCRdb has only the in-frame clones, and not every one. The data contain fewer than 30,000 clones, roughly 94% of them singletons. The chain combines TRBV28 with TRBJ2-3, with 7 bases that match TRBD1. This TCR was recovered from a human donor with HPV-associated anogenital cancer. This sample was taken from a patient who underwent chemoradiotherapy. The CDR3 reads CASSFGRGTDTQYF. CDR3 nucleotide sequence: TGTGCCAGCAGTTTCGGCAGGGGGACAGATACGCAGTATTTT.